Here is one TCR beta chain with its context. This CDR3 comprises 17 residues. The V and J ends lost 8 bases and 0 bases, in that order; junction bases with no gene match: 12. Germline V gives CDR1 MNHEY, CDR2 SMNVEV (reference sequence). This sample stems from a study of cytomegalovirus exposure and HLA in healthy donors. Profiling relied on immunoSEQ multiplex PCR, and the TCRdb table lists in-frame clones only, not all of them. The table shows about 200,000 clones, with around 87% occurring only once. The TCR sequence derives from a woman aged 18-30 years in good health and CMV-seropositive. The V gene is TRBV27, the J gene TRBJ2-1; the match to TRBD2 covers 8 bases. Sequencing was done on a sample of PBMCs. CDR3 nucleotide sequence: TGTGCCAGCTCTGAGGCTAGCGGGCTGATCTCCTACAATGAGCAGTTCTTC. Its protein product is CASSEASGLISYNEQFF.